The sequence of this T cell receptor beta chain was determined in a study of neurological immune-mediated disorders. Study-level background: The roughly 34 patients with multiple sclerosis comprised around 30 relapsing-remitting cases and 3 secondary progressive cases.

Study findings and constraints: Phylogenetic grouping placed 18 of 34 multiple sclerosis patients' repertoires in one related-CDR3 cluster, a possible signature. Multiple sclerosis was found to have the least TCR clonal expansion, below healthy controls, and HTLV-1-associated myelopathy the most.

At least ten counts were recorded for this clonotype. Its antigen is not known. The cDNA was synthesized by means of template-switch 5'RACE, which was carried out with 10-nucleotide random UMIs. TCRdb re-analysed the 5' RACE reads in MiXCR, keeping a single row per CDR3 protein. This sample has tens of thousands of distinct CDR3 sequences, with 2% to 3% found just once. Germline V gene lookup returns CDR1 SGHDT and CDR2 YYEEEE. The CDR3 consists of 14 residues. Trimming took off 0 bases at V and 4 bases at J, with 8 bases between the two ends. This clonotype was obtained from a man aged 50 to 59 with multiple sclerosis. The specimen was PBMCs. The chain uses TRBV5-6 and TRBJ1-5; no reliable D call. The CDR3 protein is CASSLVGINQPQHF. The DNA for the CDR3 is TGTGCCAGCAGCTTGGTGGGAATTAATCAGCCCCAGCATTTT.